This T cell receptor beta chain was obtained from a study of blood T cell repertoires in COVID-19. Across the whole study: Sources were T cells, B-cell-depleted T cells, or PBMCs; the material itself was cDNA or gDNA.

V gave up 5 bases and J gave up 1 base; unmatched junction bases: 4. The CDR3 totals 14 residues. CDR1 is SGHVS and CDR2 is FQNEAQ in the germline V gene. Authors' analysis steps: Amplification with reference gene primers provided the estimates of nucleated cell counts. Sequencing used immunoSEQ multiplex PCR; TCRdb keeps in-frame clones, though not all of them. The V and J calls and the clone size are those of that table, but D and trimming were determined from the DNA. The table lists 140,000 or so clones, around nine tenths of them singletons. Source material: peripheral blood. The TCR comes from a human donor in a cohort sampled during active COVID-19. The genes are TRBV7-8 and TRBJ1-2, with 7 bases identical to TRBD1. The CDR3 loop reads CASSLTGNNYGYTF. The CDR3, as DNA: TGTGCCAGCAGCCTGACAGGGAATAACTATGGCTACACCTTC.